The sequence of this TCR beta chain was determined in a study of control samples from healthy donors and cancer patients. The CDR3 runs 17 residues. CDR1 is SGDLS, CDR2 YYNGEE, per germline. Trimming took off 0 bases at V and 1 base at J, with 15 bases between the two ends. Generated by immunoSEQ multiplex PCR, the TCRdb table keeps only in-frame clones and is missing some. Of some 74,000 clones listed, approximately 94% were seen once; the top ten hold under 3.5%. The TCR was taken from a woman in her twenties or thirties in good health. The sample taken for sequencing was blood. This rearrangement joins TRBV9 to TRBJ2-3, with a tentative D call TRBD2 (5 bases). The CDR3 DNA reads as TGTGCCAGCAGCGTAGGAGGGTGGACTTCCCGCACAGATACGCAGTATTTT. It yields the protein CASSVGGWTSRTDTQYF.